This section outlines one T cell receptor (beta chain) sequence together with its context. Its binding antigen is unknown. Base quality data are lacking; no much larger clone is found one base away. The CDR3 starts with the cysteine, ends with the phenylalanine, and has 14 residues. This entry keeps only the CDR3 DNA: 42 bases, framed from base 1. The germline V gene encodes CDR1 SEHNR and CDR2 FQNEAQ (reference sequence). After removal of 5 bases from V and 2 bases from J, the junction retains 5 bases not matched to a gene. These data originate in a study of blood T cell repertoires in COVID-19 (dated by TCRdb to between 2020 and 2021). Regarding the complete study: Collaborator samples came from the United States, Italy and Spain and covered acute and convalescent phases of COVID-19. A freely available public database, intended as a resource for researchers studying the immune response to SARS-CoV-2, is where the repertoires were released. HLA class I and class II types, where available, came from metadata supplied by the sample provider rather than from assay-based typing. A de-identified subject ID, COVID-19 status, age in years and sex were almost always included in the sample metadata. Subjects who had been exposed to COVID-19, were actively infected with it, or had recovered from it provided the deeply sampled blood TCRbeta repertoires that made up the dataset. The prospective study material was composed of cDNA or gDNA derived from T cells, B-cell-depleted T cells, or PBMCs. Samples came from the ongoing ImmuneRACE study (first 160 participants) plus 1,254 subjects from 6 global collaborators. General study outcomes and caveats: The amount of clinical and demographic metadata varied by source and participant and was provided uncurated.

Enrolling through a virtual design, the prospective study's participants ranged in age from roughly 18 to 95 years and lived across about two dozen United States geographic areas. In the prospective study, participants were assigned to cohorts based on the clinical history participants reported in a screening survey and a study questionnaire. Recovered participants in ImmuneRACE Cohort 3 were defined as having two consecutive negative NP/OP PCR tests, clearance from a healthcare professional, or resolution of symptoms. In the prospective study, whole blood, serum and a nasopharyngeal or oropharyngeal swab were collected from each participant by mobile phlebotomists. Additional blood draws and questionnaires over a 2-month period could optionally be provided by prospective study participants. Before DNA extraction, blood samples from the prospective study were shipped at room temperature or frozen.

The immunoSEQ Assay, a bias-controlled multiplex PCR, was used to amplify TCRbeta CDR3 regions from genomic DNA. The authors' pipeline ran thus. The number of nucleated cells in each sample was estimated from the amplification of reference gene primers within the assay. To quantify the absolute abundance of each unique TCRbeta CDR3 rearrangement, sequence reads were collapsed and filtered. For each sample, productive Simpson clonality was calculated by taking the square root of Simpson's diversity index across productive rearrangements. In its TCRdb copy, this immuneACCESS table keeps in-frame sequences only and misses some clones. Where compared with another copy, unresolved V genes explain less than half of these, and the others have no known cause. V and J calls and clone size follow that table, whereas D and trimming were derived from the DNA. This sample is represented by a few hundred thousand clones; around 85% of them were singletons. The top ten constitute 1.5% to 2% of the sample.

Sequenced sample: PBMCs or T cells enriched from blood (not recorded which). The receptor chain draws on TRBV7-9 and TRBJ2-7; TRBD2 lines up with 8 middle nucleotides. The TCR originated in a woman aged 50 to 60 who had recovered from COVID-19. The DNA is TGTGCCAGCAGCGTTCCGACTAGCGCCTACGAGCAGTACTTC. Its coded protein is CASSVPTSAYEQYF.